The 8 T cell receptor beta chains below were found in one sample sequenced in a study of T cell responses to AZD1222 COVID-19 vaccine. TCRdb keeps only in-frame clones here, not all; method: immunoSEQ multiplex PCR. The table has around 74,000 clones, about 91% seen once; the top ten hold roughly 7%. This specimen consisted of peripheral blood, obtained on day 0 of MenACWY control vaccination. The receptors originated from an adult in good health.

CDR3 residues: CASRTSGGATGELFF. CDR3 sequence (DNA): TGTGCCAGCAGGACTAGCGGGGGGGCTACCGGGGAGCTGTTTTTT. The chain combines TRBV6-5 with TRBJ2-2; 14 nucleotides align to TRBD2. Germline V gene sequence: CDR1 MNHEY, CDR2 SVGAGI. The CDR3 is made up of 15 amino acids. V lost 6 bases, J lost 5 bases, and 2 bases stayed unmatched.

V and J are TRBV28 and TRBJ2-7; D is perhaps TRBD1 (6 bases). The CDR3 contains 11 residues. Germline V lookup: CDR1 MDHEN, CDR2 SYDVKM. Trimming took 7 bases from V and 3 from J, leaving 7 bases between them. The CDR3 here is CASKDSYEQYF. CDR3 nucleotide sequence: TGTGCCAGCAAGGACAGCTACGAGCAGTACTTC.

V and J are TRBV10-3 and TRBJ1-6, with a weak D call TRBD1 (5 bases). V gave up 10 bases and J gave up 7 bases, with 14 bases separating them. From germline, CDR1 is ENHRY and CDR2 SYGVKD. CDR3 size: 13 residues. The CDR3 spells CATTVKGNSPLHF. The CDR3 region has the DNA TGTGCCACGACCGTTAAGGGGAATTCACCCCTCCACTTT.

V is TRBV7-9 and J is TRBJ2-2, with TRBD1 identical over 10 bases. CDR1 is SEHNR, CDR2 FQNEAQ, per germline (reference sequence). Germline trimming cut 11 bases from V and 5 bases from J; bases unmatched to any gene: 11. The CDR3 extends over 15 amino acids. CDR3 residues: CAALGQGVYTGELFF. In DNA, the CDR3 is TGTGCCGCGCTCGGACAGGGGGTATATACCGGGGAGCTGTTTTTT.

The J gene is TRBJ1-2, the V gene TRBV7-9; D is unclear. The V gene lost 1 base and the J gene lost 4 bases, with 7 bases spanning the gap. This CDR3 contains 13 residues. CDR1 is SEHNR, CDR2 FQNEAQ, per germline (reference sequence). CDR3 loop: CASSLDAVYGYTF. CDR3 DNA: TGTGCCAGCAGCTTAGATGCAGTCTATGGCTACACCTTC.

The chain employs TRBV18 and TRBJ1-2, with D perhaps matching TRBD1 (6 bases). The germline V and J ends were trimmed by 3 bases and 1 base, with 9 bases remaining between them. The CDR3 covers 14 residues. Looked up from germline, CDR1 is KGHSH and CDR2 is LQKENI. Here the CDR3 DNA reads TGTGCCAGCTCACCGGACAGCCTTAACTATGGCTACACCTTC. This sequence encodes CASSPDSLNYGYTF.

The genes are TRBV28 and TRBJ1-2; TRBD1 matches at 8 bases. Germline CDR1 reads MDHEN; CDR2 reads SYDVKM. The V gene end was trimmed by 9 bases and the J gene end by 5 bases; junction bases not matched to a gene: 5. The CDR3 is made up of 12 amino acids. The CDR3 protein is CASGQGTYGYTF. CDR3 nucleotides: TGTGCCAGTGGACAGGGAACATATGGCTACACCTTC.

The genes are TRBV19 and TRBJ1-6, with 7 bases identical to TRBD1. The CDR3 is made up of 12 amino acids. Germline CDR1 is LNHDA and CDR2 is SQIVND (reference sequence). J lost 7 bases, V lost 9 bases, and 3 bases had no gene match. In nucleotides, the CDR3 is TGTGCCAGCGGGACAGCGAATTCACCCCTCCACTTT. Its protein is CASGTANSPLHF.